The 32 T cell receptor beta chains reported below all come from one sample, sequenced in a study of CD8+ T cells in alopecia areata. The sample's treatment: oral pan-JAK inhibitor, 5-10 mg twice daily. Sequencing relied on a cDNA template that was reverse transcribed from extracted RNA. Measured with immunoSEQ multiplex PCR; TCRdb has only the in-frame clones, and not every one. The sample has over 120,000 clones; 45% to 60% are singletons. This material consisted of CD8+ T cells sorted from blood, taken at week 4, from a patient treated with tofacitinib. All receptors derive from a human donor with alopecia areata.

In its sample, this clone was seen a few times. The rearrangement joins TRBV7-9 to TRBJ1-1; unclear D gene. Germline V gene sequence: CDR1 SEHNR, CDR2 FQNEAQ (reference sequence). Trimming shortened V by 5 bases and J by 1 base, and 11 bases separated the two germline ends. The CDR3 spans 14 residues. The CDR3 sequence is CASSPPDGNTEAFF. CDR3 bases: TGTGCCAGCAGCCCGCCGGACGGGAACACTGAAGCTTTCTTT.

The chain uses TRBV6-5 and TRBJ2-7; no clear D. V was cut by 6 bases and J by 5 bases, with 8 bases left in between. Germline V lookup: CDR1 MNHEY, CDR2 SVGAGI. The CDR3 contains 11 residues. The CDR3 nucleotides are TGTGCCAGCAGCCACAGCAACGAGCAGTACTTC. This encodes CASSHSNEQYF.

V and J are TRBV5-5 and TRBJ2-3; D is uncertain. The CDR3 has 13 amino acids. V was clipped by 6 bases and J by 0 bases, with 8 bases between them. Germline CDR1 reads SGHKS; CDR2 reads YYEKEE (reference sequence). CDR3 nucleotides: TGTGCCAGCATTTTGCCCAGCACAGATACGCAGTATTTT. Protein product: CASILPSTDTQYF.

The rearrangement joins TRBV5-6 to TRBJ1-2, with D unresolved. With 4 bases removed from V and 7 bases from J, the gap between germline ends came to 17 bases. The germline V gene encodes CDR1 SGHDT and CDR2 YYEEEE. This CDR3 region has 14 residues. The CDR3 region has the DNA TGTGCCAGCAGCCCGACCGGCCAGCCCGGTGGCTACACCTTC. Its translation: CASSPTGQPGGYTF.

The chain employs TRBV30 and TRBJ2-1; TRBD1 agrees at 10 bases. In germline, CDR1 is GTSNPN, CDR2 SVGIG (reference sequence). The V gene end was trimmed by 5 bases and the J gene end by 6 bases; junction bases not matched to a gene: 7. There are 14 residues in the CDR3. CDR3 sequence (DNA): TGTGCCTGGGAACTCGGGACAGGGGTCAATGAGCAGTTCTTC. The encoded protein is CAWELGTGVNEQFF.

A few counts support this clone. The chain combines TRBV14 with TRBJ2-7; 7 positions agree with TRBD1. Germline CDR1 reads SGHDN; CDR2 reads FVKESK. J gave up 5 bases and V 5 bases, and 15 bases lay outside the gene matches. This CDR3 comprises 16 residues. CDR3 nucleotides: TGTGCCAGCAGCATAGGGGTCCGGGACAGCACGGACGAGCAGTACTTC. Protein sequence: CASSIGVRDSTDEQYF.

V is TRBV5-1 and J is TRBJ1-3, with D unresolved. V was pared by 4 bases and J by 0 bases, with 8 bases between. The CDR3 extends over 14 amino acids. CDR1 SGHRS and CDR2 YFSETQ come from the germline V gene. The CDR3 loop is CASSPFNSGNTIYF. CDR3 in DNA: TGCGCCAGCAGCCCGTTTAACTCTGGAAACACCATATATTTT.

This chain links TRBV30 with TRBJ2-7; D gene uncertain. The ends were cut back, 1 base at V and 2 bases at J, with 6 bases in the middle. There are 12 residues in the CDR3. In germline, CDR1 is GTSNPN, CDR2 SVGIG (reference sequence). Here the CDR3 DNA reads TGTGCCTGGAGTGGGGTTACCTACGAGCAGTACTTC. The encoded protein is CAWSGVTYEQYF.

The V call is TRBV29-1, the J call TRBJ1-2; D is unresolved. Germline loops: CDR1 SQVTM, CDR2 ANQGSEA. V was trimmed by 4 bases and J by 8 bases, leaving 14 bases between them. This CDR3 comprises 12 residues. CDR3 loop: CSVAGPFQGYTF. The CDR3 bases are TGCAGCGTTGCCGGACCATTCCAGGGCTACACCTTC.

V usage is TRBV13 and J usage is TRBJ2-5; 7 bases are a match to TRBD1. This CDR3 contains 14 residues. CDR1 is PRHDT, CDR2 FYEKMQ, per germline (reference sequence). The trim removed 5 bases at V and 2 bases at J, leaving 5 bases unmatched. This CDR3 is CASSVPGQQETQYF. The DNA of the CDR3 is TGTGCCAGCAGCGTGCCGGGACAGCAAGAGACCCAGTACTTC.

The V call is TRBV27, the J call TRBJ2-1; D gene ambiguous. The CDR3 extends over 13 amino acids. The germline CDR1 and CDR2 sequences are MNHEY and SMNVEV (reference sequence). The V end was cut by 5 bases, the J end by 7 bases, with 12 bases between. CDR3 DNA: TGTGCCAGCAGTGATGGCGTGGGTAATGAGCAGTTCTTC. This sequence encodes CASSDGVGNEQFF.

The CDR3 sequence: CASIKTGTGKAEAFF. The CDR3 DNA is TGTGCCAGCATTAAGACGGGGACAGGGAAGGCCGAAGCTTTCTTT. The V and J genes are TRBV11-2 and TRBJ1-1; 9 nucleotides match TRBD1. CDR3 length equals 15 residues. With V trimmed by 7 bases and J by 8 bases, 14 bases remained unmatched. Per germline, CDR1 SGHAT and CDR2 FQNNGV.

A note on this clone: Distinct nucleotide sequences in the sample also encode this CDR3. As DNA, the CDR3 is TGTGCCAGCAGTTTGGCCAATGAGCAGTTCTTC. Its protein is CASSLANEQFF. V and J are TRBV27 and TRBJ2-1; no reliable D call. Looked up from germline, CDR1 is MNHEY and CDR2 is SMNVEV (reference sequence). This CDR3 has 11 residues. The germline V and J ends were trimmed by 3 bases and 6 bases, with 3 bases remaining between them.

As for this clone: The sample has other DNA sequences that encode this CDR3 too. This chain connects TRBV30 to TRBJ1-2; no firm D call. V lost 0 bases and J 1 base, leaving 6 bases between the germline ends. The CDR3 runs to 13 residues. Germline CDR1 GTSNPN, CDR2 SVGIG (reference sequence). The CDR3 bases are TGTGCCTGGAGTGTAGGGAGTAACTATGGCTACACCTTC. Translating gives CAWSVGSNYGYTF.

This chain connects TRBV6-5 to TRBJ1-1; D may be TRBD1 (6 bases). This CDR3 contains 15 residues. Trimming shortened V by 5 bases and J by 4 bases, and 17 bases separated the two germline ends. Germline V gene lookup returns CDR1 MNHEY and CDR2 SVGAGI. The CDR3 spells CASSQRTVRFTEAFF. The CDR3 DNA reads TGTGCCAGCAGTCAAAGGACAGTTCGTTTCACTGAAGCTTTCTTT.

This chain connects TRBV30 to TRBJ2-7; perhaps TRBD1 as D (6 bases). V dropped 0 bases and J dropped 2 bases, with 11 bases sitting between them. This CDR3 has 14 residues. Germline values: CDR1 GTSNPN, CDR2 SVGIG (reference sequence). Here the CDR3 reads CAWSVQGIPYEQYF. CDR3 DNA sequence: TGTGCCTGGAGTGTACAGGGTATTCCCTACGAGCAGTACTTC.

The gene calls are TRBV13 and TRBJ2-7; weak D call: TRBD2 (6 bases). The V end was cut by 0 bases, the J end by 2 bases, with 14 bases between. Germline loops: CDR1 PRHDT, CDR2 FYEKMQ (reference sequence). The CDR3 consists of 16 residues. CDR3 sequence reads: CASSLGPGAGTYEQYF. DNA of the CDR3: TGTGCCAGCAGCTTAGGACCGGGAGCGGGTACCTACGAGCAGTACTTC.

CDR3: CAWSVDSENNEQFF. The CDR3 region has the DNA TGTGCCTGGAGTGTTGATAGTGAAAACAATGAGCAGTTCTTC. The rearrangement links TRBV30 to TRBJ2-1; D is uncertain. The germline CDR1 and CDR2 sequences are GTSNPN and SVGIG (reference sequence). The CDR3 extends over 14 amino acids. The V end was cut by 0 bases, the J end by 5 bases, with 11 bases between.

Worth noting for this clone: Other DNA sequences in this sample translate to the same CDR3. This chain uses TRBV27 with TRBJ1-5, with D possibly being TRBD1 (6 bases). The V gene's germline CDR1 is MNHEY and CDR2 SMNVEV (reference sequence). Between the trimmed V and J ends, which lost 0 bases and 1 base, there was a span of 7 bases. This CDR3 region has 15 residues. The CDR3 bases are TGTGCCAGCAGTTTATCACAGGGAAGCAATCAGCCCCAGCATTTT. It codes for CASSLSQGSNQPQHF.

CDR3: CASSLLDREETQYF. The CDR3 nucleotides are TGTGCCAGCAGCTTGCTGGACAGGGAAGAGACCCAGTACTTC. The chain couples TRBV7-9 to TRBJ2-5; 8 bases map to TRBD1. The V gene end was trimmed by 3 bases and the J gene end by 3 bases; junction bases not matched to a gene: 3. The CDR3 has 14 amino acids. Germline V gene data show CDR1 as SEHNR and CDR2 as FQNEAQ (reference sequence).

The V gene is TRBV19, the J gene TRBJ1-2; D is uncertain. Germline CDR1 is LNHDA and CDR2 is SQIVND (reference sequence). CDR3 size: 14 residues. The V gene lost 7 bases and the J gene lost 4 bases, with 16 bases spanning the gap. The CDR3 is CASIDTSDGYGYTF. The CDR3 DNA reads as TGTGCCAGTATTGACACCTCTGACGGCTATGGCTACACCTTC.

This chain uses TRBV6-5 with TRBJ2-3, with TRBD2 matching over 8 bases. Germline V gives CDR1 MNHEY, CDR2 SVGAGI. V lost 6 bases to trimming and J lost 5 bases; unmatched junction nucleotides: 7. This CDR3 has 14 residues. The chain's CDR3 is CASSPYGGGDTQYF. In DNA, the CDR3 is TGTGCCAGCAGCCCTTACGGGGGGGGAGATACGCAGTATTTT.

J is TRBJ2-3 and V is TRBV5-1; a possible D gene is TRBD2 (6 bases). Germline CDR1 reads SGHRS; CDR2 reads YFSETQ. This CDR3 contains 13 residues. The ends were cut back, 7 bases at V and 2 bases at J, with 11 bases in the middle. CDR3 nucleotide sequence: TGCGCCAGCCGGGACTCTCTCACAGATACGCAGTATTTT. It is translated as CASRDSLTDTQYF.

The DNA for the CDR3 is TGTGCCAGCAGCTCCGACACCTACAATGAGCAGTTCTTC. As protein: CASSSDTYNEQFF. V is TRBV7-8 and J is TRBJ2-1; no firm D call. The V end was cut by 4 bases, the J end by 2 bases, with 6 bases between. The CDR3 consists of 13 residues. Germline V gene data show CDR1 as SGHVS and CDR2 as FQNEAQ.

This clone has a single count. The V call is TRBV13, the J call TRBJ2-7; D uncertain. V was trimmed by 4 bases and J by 5 bases, leaving 12 bases between them. CDR1 and CDR2 (germline): PRHDT, FYEKMQ (reference sequence). CDR3 size: 13 residues. The CDR3 bases are TGTGCCAGCAGCTACAACCTTGTCGACGAGCAGTACTTC. This gives the protein CASSYNLVDEQYF.

J is TRBJ2-5 and V is TRBV27; the D is unclear. The CDR3 extends over 14 amino acids. V lost 8 bases, J lost 4 bases, and 17 bases lay in between. Germline CDR1 MNHEY, CDR2 SMNVEV (reference sequence). DNA of the CDR3: TGTGCCAGCGGCCTTGCCTTCTCGTCAGAGACCCAGTACTTC. Translating gives CASGLAFSSETQYF.

The chain uses TRBV4-1 and TRBJ1-1; D may be TRBD1 (5 bases). CDR3 length equals 14 residues. CDR1 is MGHRA and CDR2 is YSYEKL in the germline V gene. V was shortened by 4 bases and J by 8 bases, with 17 bases between the two germline ends. As DNA, the CDR3 is TGCGCCAGCAGCCTCATTGGGGGTTTGGGCGAAGCTTTCTTT. Protein product: CASSLIGGLGEAFF.

The chain combines TRBV13 with TRBJ1-1, with TRBD1 matching over 9 bases. V gave up 3 bases and J gave up 2 bases; unmatched junction bases: 4. Germline V gene sequence: CDR1 PRHDT, CDR2 FYEKMQ (reference sequence). The CDR3 is 15 amino acids. The CDR3 DNA reads TGTGCCAGCAGCTTCGGGACAGGGATTAACACTGAAGCTTTCTTT. It is translated as CASSFGTGINTEAFF.

This rearrangement joins TRBV27 to TRBJ2-3; 9 nucleotides agree with TRBD1. The germline gives CDR1 MNHEY, CDR2 SMNVEV (reference sequence). The V gene end was trimmed by 3 bases and the J gene end by 2 bases; junction bases not matched to a gene: 6. The length of the CDR3 is 16 residues. This chain's CDR3 is CASSFFGQGPTDTQYF. The CDR3 nucleotides read TGTGCCAGCAGTTTTTTTGGACAGGGGCCCACAGATACGCAGTATTTT.

This chain joins TRBV29-1 and TRBJ2-4; D remains ambiguous. CDR1 is SQVTM, CDR2 ANQGSEA, per germline. V was pared by 4 bases and J by 0 bases, with 13 bases between. There are 15 residues in the CDR3. The CDR3 nucleotides are TGCAGCGTTGTCTCTCCTGCACTAGCCAAAAACATTCAGTACTTC. Translated, it gives CSVVSPALAKNIQYF.

The gene calls are TRBV27 and TRBJ1-6; TRBD1 might be the D (5 bases). The CDR3 totals 14 residues. Trimming took 5 bases from V and 10 from J, leaving 15 bases between them. Germline CDR1 MNHEY, CDR2 SMNVEV (reference sequence). Here the CDR3 reads CASSPGLGFSPLHF. The DNA of the CDR3 is TGTGCCAGCAGTCCAGGGTTGGGCTTCTCACCCCTCCACTTT.

This clone has more than one count but fewer than ten. V is TRBV7-9 and J is TRBJ2-7; 9 bases map to TRBD1. The CDR3 has 15 residues. After removal of 5 bases from V and 2 bases from J, the junction contained 7 bases not matched to a gene. Per the germline V gene, CDR1 is SEHNR and CDR2 is FQNEAQ (reference sequence). CDR3 in DNA: TGTGCCAGCAGCATGGGACAGGGAATAACCTACGAGCAGTACTTC. Its protein is CASSMGQGITYEQYF.